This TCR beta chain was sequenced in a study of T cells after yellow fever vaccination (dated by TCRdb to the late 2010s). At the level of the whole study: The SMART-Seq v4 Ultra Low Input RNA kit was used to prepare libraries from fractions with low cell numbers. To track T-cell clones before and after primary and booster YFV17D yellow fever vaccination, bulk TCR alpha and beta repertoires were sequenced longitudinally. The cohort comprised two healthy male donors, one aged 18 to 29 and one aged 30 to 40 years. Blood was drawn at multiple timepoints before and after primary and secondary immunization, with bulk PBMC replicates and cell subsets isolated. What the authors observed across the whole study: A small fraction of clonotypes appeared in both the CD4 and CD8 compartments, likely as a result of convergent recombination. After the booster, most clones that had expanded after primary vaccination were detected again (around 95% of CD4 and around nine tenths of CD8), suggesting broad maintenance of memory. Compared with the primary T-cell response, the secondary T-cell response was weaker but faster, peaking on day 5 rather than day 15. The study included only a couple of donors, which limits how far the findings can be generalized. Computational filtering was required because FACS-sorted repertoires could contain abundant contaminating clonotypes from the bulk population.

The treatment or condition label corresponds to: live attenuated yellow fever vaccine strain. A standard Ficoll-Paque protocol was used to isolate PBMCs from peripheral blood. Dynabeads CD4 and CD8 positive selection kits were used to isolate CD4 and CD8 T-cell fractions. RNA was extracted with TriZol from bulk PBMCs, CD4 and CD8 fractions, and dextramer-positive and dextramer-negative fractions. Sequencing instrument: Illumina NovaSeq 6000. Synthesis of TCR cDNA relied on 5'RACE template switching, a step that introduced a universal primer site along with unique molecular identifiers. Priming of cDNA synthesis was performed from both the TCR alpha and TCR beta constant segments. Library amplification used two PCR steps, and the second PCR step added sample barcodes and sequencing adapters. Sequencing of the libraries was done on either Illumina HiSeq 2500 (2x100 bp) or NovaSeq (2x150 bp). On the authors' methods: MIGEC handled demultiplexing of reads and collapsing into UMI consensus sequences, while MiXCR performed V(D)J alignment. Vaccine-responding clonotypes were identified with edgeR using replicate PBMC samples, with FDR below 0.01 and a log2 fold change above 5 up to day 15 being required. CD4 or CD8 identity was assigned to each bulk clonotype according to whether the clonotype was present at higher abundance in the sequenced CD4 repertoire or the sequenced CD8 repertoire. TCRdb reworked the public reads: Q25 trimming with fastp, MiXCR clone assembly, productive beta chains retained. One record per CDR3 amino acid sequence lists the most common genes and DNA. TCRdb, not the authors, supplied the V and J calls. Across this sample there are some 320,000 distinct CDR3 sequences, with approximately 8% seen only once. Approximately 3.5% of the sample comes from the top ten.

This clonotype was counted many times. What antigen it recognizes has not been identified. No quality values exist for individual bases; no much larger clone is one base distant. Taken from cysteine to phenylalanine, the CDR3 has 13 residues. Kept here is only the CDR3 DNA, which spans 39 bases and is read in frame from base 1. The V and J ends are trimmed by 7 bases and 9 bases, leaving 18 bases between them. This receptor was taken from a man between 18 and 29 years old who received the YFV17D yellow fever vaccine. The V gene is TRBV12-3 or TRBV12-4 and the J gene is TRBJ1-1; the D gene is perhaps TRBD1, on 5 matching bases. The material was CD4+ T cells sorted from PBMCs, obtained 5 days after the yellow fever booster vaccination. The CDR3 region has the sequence CASIQAQVNKAFF. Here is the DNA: TGTGCCAGCATCCAGGCACAGGTTAACAAAGCTTTCTTT.